These T cell receptor beta chains were read from a single sample in a study of PD-1 blockade in mismatch repair-deficient tumors. Method: immunoSEQ multiplex PCR; TCRdb's copy keeps in-frame clones and lacks some. The table has about 19,000 clones, over 75% seen once. This sample comprised PBMCs, obtained 52 weeks after starting pembrolizumab. The receptors shown here come from an adult with mismatch repair-deficient cancer. CDR3s include the opening cysteine and the closing phenylalanine or tryptophan. The order of the fields is J gene, V gene, D gene, clone size, CDR3 DNA, CDR3 protein. A D gene is named only where the DNA matches it firmly. The listing skips clone size in some rows; elsewhere it reads once, few, many or a size class.

j_call: TRBJ2-7
v_call: TRBV28
d_call: TRBD1
clone_size: NA
cdr3_nt: TGTGCCAGCAGTTTATGGTTTACAGGGGGCGTACTGACTGGGGAGCAGTACTTC
cdr3_aa: CASSLWFTGGVLTGEQYF

j_call: TRBJ2-7
v_call: TRBV13
d_call: NA
clone_size: NA
cdr3_nt: TGTGCCAGCAGCTTAGCCGACTACCACTACGAGCAGTACTTC
cdr3_aa: CASSLADYHYEQYF

j_call: TRBJ2-7
v_call: TRBV9
d_call: TRBD1
clone_size: medium-sized
cdr3_nt: TGTGCCAGCAGCGTAGGAGCAGGGACAGGGTTAATCGAGCAGTACTTC
cdr3_aa: CASSVGAGTGLIEQYF

j_call: TRBJ1-2
v_call: TRBV11-1
d_call: NA
clone_size: NA
cdr3_nt: TGTGCCAGCAGTCCTCCGGGACATTATGGCTACACCTTC
cdr3_aa: CASSPPGHYGYTF

j_call: TRBJ2-7
v_call: TRBV2
d_call: NA
clone_size: NA
cdr3_nt: TGTGCCAGCAGGGGACACGCCGAACGTTCCTACGAGCAGTACTTC
cdr3_aa: CASRGHAERSYEQYF

j_call: TRBJ2-3
v_call: TRBV10-3
d_call: TRBD1
clone_size: NA
cdr3_nt: TGTGCCATCAGTGAGTCGGAGTGGACAGGGAGCACAGATACGCAGTATTTT
cdr3_aa: CAISESEWTGSTDTQYF

j_call: TRBJ2-1
v_call: TRBV4-1
d_call: TRBD1
clone_size: NA
cdr3_nt: TGCGCCAGCAGCCGACCCGCTCCGGGACAGGGTGTTGATGAGCAGTTCTTC
cdr3_aa: CASSRPAPGQGVDEQFF

j_call: TRBJ1-2
v_call: TRBV6-6
d_call: NA
clone_size: NA
cdr3_nt: TGTGCCAGCAGACTTCCAGGGCCGCGGCATGGCTACACCTTC
cdr3_aa: CASRLPGPRHGYTF

j_call: TRBJ1-1
v_call: TRBV28
d_call: NA
clone_size: NA
cdr3_nt: TGTGCCAGCAGTTTCGGACACGCCGGGGGGATGAACACTGAAGCTTTCTTT
cdr3_aa: CASSFGHAGGMNTEAFF

j_call: TRBJ2-1
v_call: TRBV5-6
d_call: NA
clone_size: few
cdr3_nt: TGTGCCAGCAGCGCTGACTTTTACAATGAGCAGTTCTTC
cdr3_aa: CASSADFYNEQFF

j_call: TRBJ1-2
v_call: TRBV2
d_call: NA
clone_size: NA
cdr3_nt: TGTGCCAGCAGTGAAGGGGGGGTGTTCTATGGCTACACCTTC
cdr3_aa: CASSEGGVFYGYTF

j_call: TRBJ2-7
v_call: TRBV5-4
d_call: TRBD2
clone_size: once
cdr3_nt: TGTGCCAGCAGCTTCACTAGCGGGACCCACGAGCAGTACTTC
cdr3_aa: CASSFTSGTHEQYF

j_call: TRBJ2-3
v_call: TRBV2
d_call: TRBD1
clone_size: NA
cdr3_nt: TGTGCCAGCATTTCCGGGACAGGGACAGATACGCAGTATTTT
cdr3_aa: CASISGTGTDTQYF

j_call: TRBJ1-5
v_call: TRBV28
d_call: NA
clone_size: NA
cdr3_nt: TGTGCCAGCAGTTTAGTCGGGAGCCCTCAGCCCCAGCATTTT
cdr3_aa: CASSLVGSPQPQHF

j_call: TRBJ2-7
v_call: TRBV2
d_call: NA
clone_size: few
cdr3_nt: TGTGCCAGCAGTGAAGGGCGACTAGTCTACGAGCAGTACTTC
cdr3_aa: CASSEGRLVYEQYF

j_call: TRBJ2-2
v_call: TRBV7-9
d_call: TRBD2
clone_size: NA
cdr3_nt: TGTGCCAGCAGCTTAGTTCCGGGACTAGCCTTCACCGGGGAGCTGTTTTTT
cdr3_aa: CASSLVPGLAFTGELFF

j_call: TRBJ2-7
v_call: TRBV28
d_call: NA
clone_size: few
cdr3_nt: TGTGCCAGCAGGGTAACAGGGAACTACGAGCAGTACTTC
cdr3_aa: CASRVTGNYEQYF

j_call: TRBJ2-5
v_call: TRBV4-1
d_call: NA
clone_size: NA
cdr3_nt: TGCGCCAGCAGCCGAACGGAACAGGGAAGGGAGACCCAGTACTTC
cdr3_aa: CASSRTEQGRETQYF